These 27 T cell receptor beta chains came from one sample sequenced in a study of blood T cell repertoires in COVID-19. Method: immunoSEQ multiplex PCR; TCRdb's copy keeps in-frame clones and lacks some. Here the sample spans approximately 400,000 clones, roughly nine tenths being singletons. The sample consisted of PBMCs or T cells enriched from blood (not recorded which). These receptors were taken from a woman aged 35 to 49 who had been exposed to COVID-19.

This rearrangement joins TRBV15 to TRBJ1-1; D not resolved. Per the germline V gene, CDR1 is LNHNV and CDR2 is YYDKDF (reference sequence). V was clipped by 7 bases and J by 0 bases, with 18 bases between them. The CDR3 spans 16 residues. DNA for the CDR3: TGTGCCACCACCCCGCTCGGTCCCGGGATGAACACTGAAGCTTTCTTT. Translation: CATTPLGPGMNTEAFF.

The CDR3 nucleotides read TGTGCCAGAAGCTCGACTACAGGGGGCTTTAACACTGAAGCTTTCTTT. It is translated as CARSSTTGGFNTEAFF. The V and J genes are TRBV5-3 and TRBJ1-1, with 9 bases aligning to TRBD1. TRBV5-3 belongs to the ORF category, with a function that is uncertain. CDR3 length equals 16 residues. With 3 bases clipped from V and 2 bases from J, the junction kept 8 bases outside the gene matches.

The genes are TRBV19 and TRBJ2-7, with D perhaps matching TRBD2 (7 bases). Germline V lookup: CDR1 LNHDA, CDR2 SQIVND (reference sequence). The CDR3 totals 13 residues. Trimming shortened V by 4 bases and J by 5 bases, and 12 bases separated the two germline ends. The CDR3 region is CASSTQGRDEQYF. In DNA, the CDR3 is TGTGCCAGTAGTACGCAGGGGAGGGACGAGCAGTACTTC.

J is TRBJ1-4 and V is TRBV6-5; TRBD1 matches 8 bases. CDR3 length equals 14 residues. Germline CDR1 reads MNHEY; CDR2 reads SVGAGI. V was pared by 11 bases and J by 4 bases, with 9 bases of the junction left unmatched. Here the CDR3 reads CAGGGQAFNEKLFF. CDR3 nucleotides: TGTGCCGGAGGGGGACAGGCCTTTAATGAAAAACTGTTTTTT.

The gene calls are TRBV7-9 and TRBJ1-4, with 8 positions matching TRBD1. J gave up 6 bases and V 3 bases, and 3 bases lay outside the gene matches. The CDR3 has 14 amino acids. Germline V gene lookup returns CDR1 SEHNR and CDR2 FQNEAQ (reference sequence). CDR3 nucleotides: TGTGCCAGCAGCTTCAGGGGGCAGGATGAAAAACTGTTTTTT. This encodes CASSFRGQDEKLFF.

The chain recombines TRBV24-1 with TRBJ1-3; perhaps TRBD1 as D (5 bases). The CDR3 consists of 16 residues. Germline CDR1 and CDR2: KGHDR and SFDVKD. The V and J ends lost 7 bases and 0 bases respectively, with 15 bases between them. CDR3 DNA sequence: TGTGCCACCAGAACAGGAACTACCTTCTCTGGAAACACCATATATTTT. Translation gives CATRTGTTFSGNTIYF.

This chain joins TRBV5-1 and TRBJ2-7; TRBD1 matches at 9 bases. Germline assignment: CDR1 SGHRS and CDR2 YFSETQ. The V and J ends lost 1 base and 2 bases, in that order; junction bases with no gene match: 7. This CDR3 is built from 16 residues. CDR3 nucleotides: TGCGCCAGCAGCTTGACCGACAGGGGGTACACCTACGAGCAGTACTTC. As protein: CASSLTDRGYTYEQYF. Full variable domain (missing parts from reference TRBV5-1 and TRBJ2-7): KAGVTQTPRYLIKTRGQQVTLSCSPISGHRSVSWYQQTPGQGLQFLFEYFSETQRNKGNFPGRFSGRQFSNSRSEMNVSTLELGDSALYLCASSLTDRGYTYEQYFGPGTRLTVT.

V and J are TRBV9 and TRBJ2-7; no firm D call. This CDR3 is built from 14 residues. Germline loops: CDR1 SGDLS, CDR2 YYNGEE. V was trimmed by 0 bases and J by 9 bases, leaving 16 bases between them. The CDR3, as DNA: TGTGCCAGCAGCGTAGAGTTGGCATCAAACGCGCAGTACTTC. Translating gives CASSVELASNAQYF.

V and J are TRBV7-2 and TRBJ2-2; tentative D call: TRBD2 (5 bases). The CDR3 extends over 16 amino acids. The V and J ends lost 0 bases and 5 bases respectively, with 13 bases between them. The germline V gene has CDR1 SGHTA and CDR2 FQGNSA. CDR3 protein: CASSLAVVARTGELFF. The CDR3 region has the DNA TGTGCCAGCAGCTTAGCCGTGGTAGCGCGAACCGGGGAGCTGTTTTTT.

This chain connects TRBV19 to TRBJ2-1; 15 bases line up with TRBD2. This CDR3 is 14 amino acids long. The trim removed 10 bases at V and 10 bases at J, leaving 8 bases unmatched. Germline assignment: CDR1 LNHDA and CDR2 SQIVND (reference sequence). The CDR3 DNA sequence: TGTGCCACCAACGGACTAGCGGGAGGGTACGAGCAGTTCTTC. As protein: CATNGLAGGYEQFF.

This chain uses TRBV12-3 or TRBV12-4 with TRBJ2-7, with D tentatively TRBD2 (5 bases). The CDR3 has 13 residues. The V gene lost 6 bases and the J gene lost 0 bases, with 9 bases spanning the gap. In DNA, the CDR3 is TGTGCCAGCAGGTACGGGAACTCCTACGAGCAGTACTTC. Its translation is CASRYGNSYEQYF.

The V gene is TRBV6-4, the J gene TRBJ1-5; possibly TRBD1 for D (5 bases). This CDR3 has 12 amino acids. Trimming stripped 6 bases from V and 7 bases from J, with 10 bases between. Germline assignment: CDR1 MRHNA and CDR2 SNTAGT. CDR3 loop: CASRGGLQPQHF. DNA of the CDR3: TGTGCCAGCAGGGGGGGTTTGCAGCCCCAGCATTTT.

CDR3 in amino acids: CSARRGEAFF. The CDR3 DNA follows: TGCAGTGCTAGAAGGGGAGAAGCTTTCTTT. This chain uses TRBV20-1 with TRBJ1-1, with D possibly TRBD1 on 5 matching bases. Trimming stripped 2 bases from V and 8 bases from J, with 6 bases between. Germline loops: CDR1 DFQATT, CDR2 SNEGSKA (reference sequence). This CDR3 is built from 10 residues.

The V gene is TRBV30, the J gene TRBJ1-2; D is ambiguous. The CDR3 consists of 13 residues. Germline lookup yields CDR1 GTSNPN and CDR2 SVGIG (reference sequence). The germline V and J ends were trimmed by 0 bases and 8 bases, with 13 bases remaining between them. The CDR3 DNA reads as TGTGCCTGGAGTGTAGGTCCGGCGGGAGGCTACACCTTC. Translated, it gives CAWSVGPAGGYTF.

V usage is TRBV11-2 and J usage is TRBJ2-7, with 7 bases lining up with TRBD2. The CDR3 sequence is 14 residues long. From germline, CDR1 is SGHAT and CDR2 FQNNGV. V lost 5 bases and J lost 3; bases outside the gene matches: 7. The CDR3: CASSGSGGFYEQYF. CDR3 in DNA: TGTGCCAGCAGCGGCTCGGGGGGATTCTACGAGCAGTACTTC. Drawing the rest from reference TRBV11-2 and TRBJ2-7, the complete variable domain is EAGVAQSPRYKIIEKRQSVAFWCNPISGHATLYWYQQILGQGPKLLIQFQNNGVVDDSQLPKDRFSAERLKGVDSTLKIQPAKLEDSAVYLCASSGSGGFYEQYFGPGTRLTVT.

V gene TRBV7-2 combines with J gene TRBJ2-7; TRBD2 is a possible D gene (6 bases). V lost 5 bases and J 3 bases, leaving 17 bases between the germline ends. The CDR3 length is 15 residues. The germline V gene encodes CDR1 SGHTA and CDR2 FQGNSA. The CDR3 nucleotides read TGTGCCAGCAGCGACGGCGGGGCCAGCCACTACGAGCAGTACTTC. Its translation: CASSDGGASHYEQYF.

The rearrangement links TRBV14 to TRBJ1-6; 7 bases are a match to TRBD1. The CDR3 is made up of 15 amino acids. V shed 2 bases, J shed 7 bases, and the junction held 5 bases outside the gene matches. The germline V gene has CDR1 SGHDN and CDR2 FVKESK. The CDR3 DNA is TGTGCCAGCAGCCAAACAGGGGCCACCAATTCACCCCTCCACTTT. Translating it yields CASSQTGATNSPLHF.

This clone was counted a single time. J is TRBJ1-5 and V is TRBV19; TRBD1 matches at 7 bases. J was trimmed by 2 bases and V by 5 bases; bases with no gene match: 3. The CDR3 length is 14 residues. Looked up from germline, CDR1 is LNHDA and CDR2 is SQIVND (reference sequence). The CDR3 loop reads CASSPTGGNQPQHF. The CDR3 DNA is TGTGCCAGTAGTCCAACAGGGGGCAATCAGCCCCAGCATTTT.

The chain combines TRBV7-2 with TRBJ1-5; D possibly corresponds to TRBD1 (6 bases). Germline V CDR1 and CDR2: SGHTA, FQGNSA. Trimming shortened V by 3 bases and J by 4 bases, and 10 bases separated the two germline ends. CDR3 length: 14 residues. The CDR3 reads CASSFGQRNQPQHF. DNA for the CDR3: TGTGCCAGCAGCTTCGGACAGCGGAATCAGCCCCAGCATTTT.

V usage is TRBV6-5 and J usage is TRBJ2-3, with D unclear. The CDR3 is made up of 13 amino acids. The V gene lost 7 bases and the J gene lost 4 bases, with 12 bases spanning the gap. Germline-derived CDR1 and CDR2 are MNHEY and SVGAGI. CDR3 residues: CASTKPPADTQYF. The CDR3 DNA reads TGTGCCAGCACAAAGCCCCCCGCAGATACGCAGTATTTT.

This chain uses TRBV19 with TRBJ2-7; D might be TRBD1 (6 bases). This CDR3 comprises 14 residues. Looked up from germline, CDR1 is LNHDA and CDR2 is SQIVND (reference sequence). Trimming removed 7 bases from V and 5 bases from J, with 18 bases in between. This chain's CDR3 is CASTSTGRGNEQYF. CDR3 sequence (DNA): TGTGCCAGTACCTCGACAGGTAGGGGGAACGAGCAGTACTTC.

V and J are TRBV14 and TRBJ2-7; 7 bases match TRBD1. This CDR3 region has 16 residues. Germline CDR1 SGHDN, CDR2 FVKESK. Trimming cost V 2 bases and J 0 bases; bases outside gene matches: 7. CDR3 sequence: CASSQTGAGSSYEQYF. Here the CDR3 DNA reads TGTGCCAGCAGCCAAACAGGGGCAGGGAGCTCCTACGAGCAGTACTTC.

The chain employs TRBV6-1 and TRBJ1-3, with 9 bases lining up with TRBD1. V dropped 0 bases and J dropped 14; count of bases not matched to a gene: 5. The germline gives CDR1 MNHNS, CDR2 SASEGT. The CDR3 has 13 amino acids. The CDR3 here is CASSEAPGTGLYF. In DNA, the CDR3 is TGTGCCAGCAGTGAAGCGCCGGGGACAGGGTTATATTTT.

The chain recombines TRBV3-1 (or the pseudogene TRBV3-2) with TRBJ2-2; D gene ambiguous. CDR1 is LGHDT and CDR2 is YNNKEL in the germline V gene (reference sequence). Trimming removed 3 bases at V and 5 bases at J, with 4 bases between. This CDR3 has 12 amino acids. The DNA for the CDR3 is TGTGCCAGCAGCCAGCGGACCGGGGAGCTGTTTTTT. It translates to CASSQRTGELFF.

The CDR3 DNA sequence: TGTGCCAGCTCACCCCCCGACGGGAGGGGTGAAGCTTTCTTT. It specifies CASSPPDGRGEAFF. This rearrangement joins TRBV18 to TRBJ1-1; D is perhaps TRBD1 (5 bases). The CDR3 consists of 14 residues. Germline CDR1 KGHSH, CDR2 LQKENI. V shed 3 bases and J shed 7 bases, with 15 bases lying between them.

The chain recombines TRBV14 with TRBJ1-1, with 7 nucleotides matching TRBD1. Germline V gene sequence: CDR1 SGHDN, CDR2 FVKESK. The length of the CDR3 is 13 residues. V lost 0 bases, J lost 7 bases, and 2 bases stayed unmatched. The CDR3 spells CASSQDGQVEAFF. The CDR3 DNA is TGTGCCAGCAGCCAAGATGGACAGGTTGAAGCTTTCTTT.

This rearrangement joins TRBV6-5 to TRBJ2-6; D call uncertain. This CDR3 spans 14 amino acids. With 2 bases removed from V and 0 bases from J, the gap between germline ends came to 2 bases. CDR1 and CDR2 (germline): MNHEY, SVGAGI. CDR3 nucleotide sequence: TGTGCCAGCAGTTACCACTCTGGGGCCAACGTCCTGACTTTC. As protein: CASSYHSGANVLTF.